The 8 T cell receptor beta chains listed next were all sequenced from one sample in a study of blood T cell repertoires in COVID-19. Some clones are missing from TCRdb's copy, which holds only in-frame ones; the method was immunoSEQ multiplex PCR. In the table there are under 150,000 clones, approximately 90% of which are singletons. Material: peripheral blood. These receptor sequences come from a human donor in a cohort sampled during active COVID-19.

The DNA of the CDR3 is TGTGCCAGCAGCCTCTCTGGGGGGGCAGGCAACTACGAGCAGTACTTC. Its translation is CASSLSGGAGNYEQYF. This chain links TRBV9 with TRBJ2-7, with D possibly being TRBD2 (7 bases). The CDR3 has 16 residues. Between the trimmed V and J ends, which lost 4 bases and 3 bases, there was a span of 20 bases. From germline, CDR1 is SGDLS and CDR2 YYNGEE.

The chain carries TRBV12-3 or TRBV12-4 and TRBJ2-7; TRBD1 is a possible D gene (5 bases). Between the trimmed V and J ends, which lost 4 bases and 2 bases, there was a span of 9 bases. CDR3 length equals 13 residues. The CDR3, as DNA: TGTGCCAGCAGTTCTGGGGCCGCCTACGAGCAGTACTTC. It encodes CASSSGAAYEQYF.

This clone appeared a few times. The rearrangement joins TRBV4-1 to TRBJ1-2; D is unresolved. V was trimmed by 5 bases and J by 4 bases, leaving 23 bases between them. The CDR3 sequence is 17 residues long. Germline CDR1 and CDR2: MGHRA and YSYEKL. CDR3 bases: TGCGCCAGCAGCGGACCCTACGACCATTCGGGGAGCTATGGCTACACCTTC. Encoded protein: CASSGPYDHSGSYGYTF.

The chain recombines TRBV19 with TRBJ2-6; TRBD1 aligns across 9 bases. This CDR3 region has 18 residues. CDR1 is LNHDA, CDR2 SQIVND, per germline (reference sequence). Trimming took 4 bases from V and 3 from J; bases not matched to a gene: 10. The DNA for the CDR3 is TGTGCCAGTAGTAGAACCGGGACAGGGAAAGGTGGGGCCAACGTCCTGACTTTC. This translates into CASSRTGTGKGGANVLTF.

The gene calls are TRBV12-5 and TRBJ2-7; tentative D call: TRBD1 (6 bases). This CDR3 spans 15 amino acids. The V end lost 7 bases, the J end lost 0 bases, and 16 bases lay between the germline ends. From germline, CDR1 is LGHNT and CDR2 FRNRAP. The CDR3 region has the DNA TGTGCTAGTGCACATACAGGGAAGAGCTCCTACGAGCAGTACTTC. Translated, it gives CASAHTGKSSYEQYF.

This chain joins TRBV7-2 and TRBJ2-7; D ambiguous. This CDR3 spans 13 amino acids. Germline-derived CDR1 and CDR2 are SGHTA and FQGNSA. V lost 4 bases and J lost 4, with 11 bases in between. CDR3 amino acids: CASSSSGSYEQYF. The CDR3 region has the DNA TGTGCCAGCAGCTCCTCCGGTAGTTACGAGCAGTACTTC.

This clone was observed many times. This sequence joins TRBV30 and TRBJ2-1; 13 nucleotides line up with TRBD2. From germline, CDR1 is GTSNPN and CDR2 SVGIG (reference sequence). J was trimmed by 10 bases and V by 0 bases; bases with no gene match: 9. This CDR3 has 16 residues. CDR3 residues: CAWSVPTSGGPFEQFF. The CDR3 nucleotides are TGTGCCTGGAGTGTACCGACTAGCGGGGGGCCATTCGAGCAGTTCTTC.

The chain couples TRBV20-1 to TRBJ1-1; D remains ambiguous. From germline, CDR1 is DFQATT and CDR2 SNEGSKA (reference sequence). The germline V and J ends were trimmed by 3 bases and 6 bases, with 11 bases remaining between them. The CDR3 is made up of 12 amino acids. The CDR3 is CSASAQLAEAFF. Here the CDR3 DNA reads TGCAGTGCTAGTGCCCAACTCGCTGAAGCTTTCTTT.